This TCR beta chain is from a study of blood T cell repertoires in COVID-19. About the study: Samples came from the United States, Italy and Spain, spanning acute and convalescent COVID-19. In each case, the material was cDNA or gDNA derived from T cells, B-cell-depleted T cells, or PBMCs.

Germline V gene sequence: CDR1 SGHVS, CDR2 FNYEAQ. The ends lost 6 bases at V and 1 base at J; junction bases unmatched: 9. The CDR3 has 15 residues. Cohorts were determined from participant-reported clinical history. Authors' processing steps: Reference gene primer amplification gave estimated nucleated cell counts. Libraries were prepared by immunoSEQ multiplex PCR; TCRdb keeps only in-frame clonotypes and omits some of them. From that table come the V and J calls and clone size; the DNA was used to work out D and trimming. The sample consists of 150,000 or so clones, 65% to 85% of them appearing once.

The specimen sequenced was PBMCs or T cells enriched from blood (not recorded which). The rearrangement uses TRBV7-6 and TRBJ2-7; TRBD2 matches at 7 bases. The sequence was collected from a man aged 35 to 55 who had recovered from COVID-19. The CDR3 DNA follows: TGTGCCAGCAGTTTCTCCGGGACTACTTCCTACGAGCAGTACTTC. It specifies CASSFSGTTSYEQYF. The variable domain in full, with the rest retrieved from reference TRBV7-6 and TRBJ2-7, is GAGVSQSPRYKVTKRGQDVALRCDPISGHVSLYWYRQALGQGPEFLTYFNYEAQQDKSGLPNDRFSAERPEGSISTLTIQRTEQRDSAMYRCASSFSGTTSYEQYFGPGTRLTVT.